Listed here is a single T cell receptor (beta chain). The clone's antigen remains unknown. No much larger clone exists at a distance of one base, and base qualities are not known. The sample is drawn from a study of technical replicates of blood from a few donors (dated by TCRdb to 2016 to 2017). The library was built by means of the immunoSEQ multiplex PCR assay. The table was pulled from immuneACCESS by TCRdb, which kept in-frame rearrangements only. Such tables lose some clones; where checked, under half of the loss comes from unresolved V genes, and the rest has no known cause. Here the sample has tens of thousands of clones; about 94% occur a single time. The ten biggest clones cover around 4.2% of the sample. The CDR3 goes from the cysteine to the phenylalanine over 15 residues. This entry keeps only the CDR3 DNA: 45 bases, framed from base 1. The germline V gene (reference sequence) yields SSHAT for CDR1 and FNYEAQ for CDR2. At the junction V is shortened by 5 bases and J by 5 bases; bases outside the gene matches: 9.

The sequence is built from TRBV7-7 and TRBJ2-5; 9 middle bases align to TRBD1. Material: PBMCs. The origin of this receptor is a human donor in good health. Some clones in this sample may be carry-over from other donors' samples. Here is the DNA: TGTGCCAGCAGCCTGGCGGGACAGGGTAGTGAGACCCAGTACTTC. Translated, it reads CASSLAGQGSETQYF.